These T cell receptor beta chains were read from a single sample in a study of CD8+CD57+ T cells in acquired aplastic anemia. Each CDR3 protein is one row after TCRdb ran MiXCR on the reads. The sample includes a few hundred thousand distinct CDR3 sequences, over 25% seen only once; the top ten take approximately 0.82%. The source material was sorted CD4+, CD8+, or CD8+CD57+ T cells (not recorded which) from PBMCs. The receptors stem from a human donor with aplastic anemia. CDR3s include the opening cysteine and the closing phenylalanine or tryptophan. A D gene is named only where the DNA matches it firmly. Size is stated for part of the rows, as once, few or many counts, or as a class when the clone is expanded.

CDR3 DNA	CDR3 protein	D gene	J gene	clone size	V gene
TGTGCCAGTAGTATAGGTAAGACCCAGCATTTT	CASSIGKTQHF	.	TRBJ1-5	.	TRBV19
TGTGCCAGCAGCGAGTCCGTTCTAGCGCGGGAGCAGTACTTC	CASSESVLAREQYF	.	TRBJ2-7	many	TRBV7-8
TGCGCCAGCAGCCGAACCGACAGCAACTATGGCTACACCTTC	CASSRTDSNYGYTF	.	TRBJ1-2	.	TRBV4-3
TGTGCCAGCAGTGAATCCGGCAGGGGGTCTAGGCACTATGGCTACACCTTC	CASSESGRGSRHYGYTF	TRBD1	TRBJ1-2	.	TRBV25-1
TGTGCCACCAGTGATGCAGCCGGGACAGGGGTTGCAGAGACCCAGTACTTC	CATSDAAGTGVAETQYF	TRBD1	TRBJ2-5	many	TRBV24-1
TGTGCCAGTAGTATCACGGCAGGGCTAGCTAACTATGGCTACACCTTC	CASSITAGLANYGYTF	.	TRBJ1-2	many	TRBV19
TGTGCCAGCCAGGGGGCGCCGGGCTATGGCTACACCTTC	CASQGAPGYGYTF	TRBD1	TRBJ1-2	few	TRBV27
TGCAGCGTTGAGTGGGGGAACACTGAAGCTTTCTTT	CSVEWGNTEAFF	.	TRBJ1-1	few	TRBV29-1
TGTGCCAGCAGTTTAGAGGGGGCCGGGGAAGGCTACACCTTC	CASSLEGAGEGYTF	TRBD1	TRBJ1-2	.	TRBV27
TGCAGCGTTGAACAGGGGGGGGATCGCGAGCAGTACTTC	CSVEQGGDREQYF	.	TRBJ2-7	.	TRBV29-1
TGCGCCAGCAGCCAAGATTGGACTGCGAGCTACGAGCAGTACTTC	CASSQDWTASYEQYF	.	TRBJ2-7	.	TRBV10-1
TGTGCCAGCAGCTCGGGAGGGCCCGAGCAGTACTTC	CASSSGGPEQYF	TRBD2	TRBJ2-7	many	TRBV7-6
TGTGCCAGTTCAGGGTTCTACGAGCAGTACTTC	CASSGFYEQYF	.	TRBJ2-7	few	TRBV12-3/TRBV12-4
TGCAGCACCCGGGCGAGGAACACTGAAGCTTTCTTT	CSTRARNTEAFF	.	TRBJ1-1	.	TRBV20-1
TGTGCCAGTGGTGAGGTCCATAATTCACCCCTCCACTTT	CASGEVHNSPLHF	.	TRBJ1-6	.	TRBV19
TGTGCCAGCAGTTTTGGGGGGAGGGATGAGCAGTTCTTC	CASSFGGRDEQFF	TRBD2	TRBJ2-1	.	TRBV12-3/TRBV12-4
TGCGCCAGCAGACCGCCTGGTCCGGGGTCCTACAAGCAGTACTTC	CASRPPGPGSYKQYF	.	TRBJ2-7	.	TRBV5-1
TGTGCCAGCAGCCCTACTACTTACACAGATACGCAGTATTTT	CASSPTTYTDTQYF	.	TRBJ2-3	.	TRBV7-9
TGTGCCATCAGCCAGACAGGGGACGGCTACACCTTC	CAISQTGDGYTF	TRBD1	TRBJ1-2	.	TRBV7-2
TGTGCCAGCAGTGAAAGAGGAACGAGTTCACCCCTCCACTTT	CASSERGTSSPLHF	.	TRBJ1-6	many	TRBV25-1
TGCAGTGCTAGAGCTTCCAGGGAAGAGCCCCAGCATTTT	CSARASREEPQHF	.	TRBJ1-5	few	TRBV20-1
TGTGCCAGCAGCTTAGACGGAAAACGCACAGATACGCAGTATTTT	CASSLDGKRTDTQYF	.	TRBJ2-3	once	TRBV7-4
TGTGCCAGCAGTGTTTGGGAAAGGGAGCAGTACTTC	CASSVWEREQYF	.	TRBJ2-7	many	TRBV2
TGTGCCAGCAGCCCCTTTCCAGGGGGCGAGTACGAGCAGTACTTC	CASSPFPGGEYEQYF	TRBD1	TRBJ2-7	few	TRBV3-1
TGTGCCAGCAGTGAATCGAGGGTTACCGCCGAAGCTTTCTTT	CASSESRVTAEAFF	.	TRBJ1-1	many	TRBV25-1
TGTGCCAGCAGTTTATCGCAGGGACAGTTGTTGGGTAGCGGCTACACCTTC	CASSLSQGQLLGSGYTF	TRBD1	TRBJ1-2	few	TRBV2
TGTGCCATCAGTGAGGGGGGACAGGGTGGGAGTTACGAGCAGTACTTC	CAISEGGQGGSYEQYF	TRBD1	TRBJ2-7	many	TRBV10-3
TGTGCCAGCAGTACGACAGGGATCGGGAACACCATATATTTT	CASSTTGIGNTIYF	TRBD1	TRBJ1-3	.	TRBV25-1
TGTGCCAGCAGTGATGAGGACGGGTCGGGGCAGTTCTTC	CASSDEDGSGQFF	.	TRBJ2-1	.	TRBV2
TGTGCCAGCAGTGGAGGTTTCCATGAGCAGTTCTTC	CASSGGFHEQFF	.	TRBJ2-1	.	TRBV2
TGTGCCAGCAGTATAGACAGGAGCTCCTACGAGCAGTACTTC	CASSIDRSSYEQYF	.	TRBJ2-7	few	TRBV27
TGTGCCACCAGCCGTGACAGGGGTCGGCCGGAACTCTATGGCTACACCTTC	CATSRDRGRPELYGYTF	TRBD1	TRBJ1-2	many	TRBV15
TGTGCCCGCAGCCAAGGAGTGACCGGCTACACCTTC	CARSQGVTGYTF	.	TRBJ1-2	.	TRBV3-1
TGTGCCACCAGCTCCTCTGTAGGGGGCGTATATGAAAAACTGTTTTTT	CATSSSVGGVYEKLFF	TRBD1	TRBJ1-4	many	TRBV15
TGTGCCAGCAGCTATGCCAGGGCGGGCAATCAGCCCCAGCATTTT	CASSYARAGNQPQHF	.	TRBJ1-5	few	TRBV11-3
TGTGCCACCAGTGACCAAGGACCTTTCAAGTGGGACTATGGCTACACCTTC	CATSDQGPFKWDYGYTF	.	TRBJ1-2	many	TRBV24-1
TGTGCCAGCGGCCTTCTAGGGGCGAACACTGAAGCTTTCTTT	CASGLLGANTEAFF	.	TRBJ1-1	.	TRBV25-1
TGCAGTGCATCGGGCCTGAATGAAGCTTTCTTT	CSASGLNEAFF	.	TRBJ1-1	many	TRBV20-1
TGCGCCAGCAGTGACACGGACAGGCCGAACACTGAAGCTTTCTTT	CASSDTDRPNTEAFF	TRBD1	TRBJ1-1	many	TRBV10-1
TGTGCCAGCAGCCTCCGACGCTCCTACGAGCAGTACTTC	CASSLRRSYEQYF	.	TRBJ2-7	many	TRBV7-2
TGTGCCACCAGTGATCTTAGCAATGAGCAGTTCTTC	CATSDLSNEQFF	.	TRBJ2-1	many	TRBV24-1
TGTGCCAGCAGTGACCCGGACAGGGACTCACCCCTCCACTTT	CASSDPDRDSPLHF	TRBD1	TRBJ1-6	.	TRBV2
TGCCGTGCTACCGTCCGGGGGGCCAGCTACGAGCAGTACTTC	CRATVRGASYEQYF	.	TRBJ2-7	.	TRBV20-1
TGTGCCAGCAGTTTCAGGGTCTACGAGCAGTACTTC	CASSFRVYEQYF	.	TRBJ2-7	.	TRBV6-5
TGTGCCAGCAGCTTTGGCCCGAGGCAGCCCCAGCATTTT	CASSFGPRQPQHF	.	TRBJ1-5	.	TRBV7-9
TGTGCCGGAAGGGACAGGCGCACGTACGAGGGGCAGTTCTTC	CAGRDRRTYEGQFF	TRBD1	TRBJ2-1	.	TRBV2
TGCGCCAGCAGTTTAATGTTCGGGAGTAGCGCAGATACGCAGTATTTT	CASSLMFGSSADTQYF	.	TRBJ2-3	.	TRBV10-2
TGTGCCAGTAGTAAAACAGGGTGGGGCACTGAAGCTTTCTTT	CASSKTGWGTEAFF	.	TRBJ1-1	many	TRBV19
TGTGCCAGCAGCTCAACTGCACAGGGTGGAGGAAACACCATATATTTT	CASSSTAQGGGNTIYF	.	TRBJ1-3	many	TRBV11-1
TGCAGCAGCCCGGGGGGACAGCTATCCTATGGCTACACCTTC	CSSPGGQLSYGYTF	TRBD1	TRBJ1-2	.	TRBV29-1
TGTGCCAGCAGTGCCGGGACAGGGAACCTCTATGGCTACACCTTC	CASSAGTGNLYGYTF	TRBD1	TRBJ1-2	many	TRBV25-1
TGTGCCAGCAGCCCCTGGGCGCTAGCGGGACAAGAGACCCAGTACTTC	CASSPWALAGQETQYF	TRBD2	TRBJ2-5	.	TRBV7-2
TGTGCCAGCAGCAGGGCTAGCGGGGATTACAATGAGCAGTTCTTC	CASSRASGDYNEQFF	TRBD2	TRBJ2-1	.	TRBV11-1